This TCR beta chain was sequenced during a study of tumor-infiltrating lymphocytes in primary liver carcinoma. Study-level background: Aged between 30 and 69 years, the patients were men and women. General study findings and limits: Tumor-blood pairs (like tumor-adjacent pairs) overlapped less than tumor region pairs did.

Germline CDR1 is SGHAT and CDR2 is FQNNGV. The CDR3 has 14 amino acids. Concerning this clonotype: Its antigen is not known. The conserved phenylalanine or tryptophan is not found at the CDR3 terminus, so this likely reflects a read error.

TCR beta cDNA was prepared out of roughly 500 ng total RNA by means of a constant-region primer. Modified slightly, ARM-PCR produced TCR beta libraries over three nested multiplex PCR rounds. The opening two PCR rounds, 10 cycles each, paired TRBV1-TRBV30 forward primers with a C-beta reverse primer. A single record per CDR3 protein comes from TCRdb applying MiXCR to the multiplex PCR reads. The repertoire holds some 55,000 distinct CDR3 sequences, with about three quarters as singletons. From unsorted bulk tissue weighing about 17-30 mg, DNA and RNA were co-extracted. Surgeons resected the patients' primary liver carcinomas. Patients had chronic HBV infection and were treatment-naive.

The origin of this receptor is a man aged 35-49 years with primary liver carcinoma and hepatitis B virus infection. The sequenced material came from liver tumor tissue from sampling region 2. Subset reported: tumor region T2, inferior pole. V is TRBV11-2 and J is TRBJ2-7; D is perhaps TRBD2 (5 bases). In DNA form, the CDR3 reads TGTGGCAGCAGCTTAACCGAGGGAGCCTACGGGCAGTACCTC. It encodes CGSSLTEGAYGQYL.